The 22 T cell receptor beta chains in this list originate from one sample, sequenced in a study of CD8+ T cells in alopecia areata. cDNA reverse transcribed from extracted RNA served as the sequencing template. The method was immunoSEQ multiplex PCR; TCRdb's version includes in-frame clones alone and lacks a portion of them. The sample includes roughly 190,000 clones, roughly three fifths of them seen just once. Treatment defined: oral pan-JAK inhibitor, 5-10 mg twice daily. The sample was CD4+ T cells sorted from blood, taken at week 4, from a patient treated with tofacitinib. These receptors were collected from a human donor with alopecia areata.

V usage is TRBV11-2 and J usage is TRBJ2-2, with D possibly being TRBD2 (5 bases). The CDR3 has 15 amino acids. V dropped 0 bases and J dropped 5 bases, with 10 bases sitting between them. Germline lookup yields CDR1 SGHAT and CDR2 FQNNGV. The CDR3 is CASSLDWTSTGELFF. The CDR3 DNA reads as TGTGCCAGCAGCTTAGATTGGACTTCGACCGGGGAGCTGTTTTTT.

The J gene is TRBJ2-2, the V gene TRBV9; the D is unclear. V shed 0 bases and J shed 9 bases, with 6 bases lying between them. Germline V lookup: CDR1 SGDLS, CDR2 YYNGEE. CDR3 length: 12 residues. CDR3 bases: TGTGCCAGCAGCGTAGCTGAGCGGGAGCTGTTTTTT. Translation: CASSVAERELFF. The variable domain in full, completed from reference TRBV9 and TRBJ2-2, reads DSGVTQTPKHLITATGQRVTLRCSPRSGDLSVYWYQQSLDQGLQFLIQYYNGEERAKGNILERFSAQQFPDLHSELNLSSLELGDSALYFCASSVAERELFFGEGSRLTVL.

There are a few counts of this clone. This chain uses TRBV30 with TRBJ2-7; 10 nucleotides align to TRBD2. The length of the CDR3 is 16 residues. V shed 6 bases, J shed 2 bases, and the junction held 13 bases outside the gene matches. The germline V gene encodes CDR1 GTSNPN and CDR2 SVGIG (reference sequence). DNA for the CDR3: TGTGCCTGTAAACTAGCGGGAACAGCCTCAACCTACGAGCAGTACTTC. Translated: CACKLAGTASTYEQYF.

This rearrangement joins TRBV29-1 to TRBJ2-3; no reliable D call. The germline V gene encodes CDR1 SQVTM and CDR2 ANQGSEA. Trimming took off 2 bases at V and 2 bases at J, with 8 bases between the two ends. This CDR3 comprises 13 residues. CDR3: CSVEILATDTQYF. The CDR3 bases are TGCAGCGTTGAAATCTTAGCCACAGATACGCAGTATTTT.

The chain combines TRBV2 with TRBJ2-3; TRBD2 is a possible D gene (6 bases). The CDR3 sequence is 12 residues long. Trimming stripped 8 bases from V and 6 bases from J, with 12 bases between. CDR1 is SNHLY, CDR2 FYNNEI, per germline. The CDR3, as DNA: TGTGCCAGCCGGGGGAATCTTGATACGCAGTATTTT. Its protein product is CASRGNLDTQYF.

V usage is TRBV6-1 and J usage is TRBJ1-4; D not certain. This CDR3 spans 11 amino acids. The germline V gene encodes CDR1 MNHNS and CDR2 SASEGT. Trimming took off 3 bases at V and 10 bases at J, with 6 bases between the two ends. The CDR3, as DNA: TGTGCCAGCAGTGACCGGCGAAAACTGTTTTTT. Protein: CASSDRRKLFF.

The chain is built from TRBV6-1 and TRBJ1-1; a possible D gene is TRBD1 (6 bases). CDR1 MNHNS and CDR2 SASEGT come from the germline V gene. The CDR3 loop spans 15 amino acids. The germline V and J ends were trimmed by 8 bases and 0 bases, with 16 bases remaining between them. The CDR3 region has the DNA TGTGCCAGCCGAGCCTCAGACAGGCTGAACACTGAAGCTTTCTTT. It codes for CASRASDRLNTEAFF.

This chain links TRBV4-3 with TRBJ2-5; D gene ambiguous. CDR3 length: 15 residues. CDR1 is LGHNA, CDR2 YSLEER, per germline. The V and J ends lost 0 bases and 1 base respectively, with 9 bases between them. The chain's CDR3 is CASSQDWRLQETQYF. DNA for the CDR3: TGCGCCAGCAGCCAAGATTGGCGGCTCCAAGAGACCCAGTACTTC.

To note about this clone: A read error may produce the germline difference seen at one junction end. The V call is TRBV7-9, the J call TRBJ2-7; D not certain. Per germline, CDR1 SEHNR and CDR2 FQNEAQ (reference sequence). The CDR3 is 16 amino acids. CDR3 in DNA: TGTGCCAGCAGCTTAGCGATCGGTCCCACGAACTACGGGCAGTACTTC. This sequence encodes CASSLAIGPTNYGQYF.

The gene calls are TRBV5-1 and TRBJ2-5, with a possible D match to TRBD1 (6 bases). This CDR3 spans 14 amino acids. V lost 4 bases to trimming and J lost 5 bases, with 15 bases between them. Germline loops: CDR1 SGHRS, CDR2 YFSETQ. CDR3 residues: CASSQTGRGETQYF. The CDR3, as DNA: TGCGCCAGCAGCCAGACAGGAAGAGGGGAGACCCAGTACTTC.

This chain uses TRBV6-5 with TRBJ2-7; D might be TRBD2 (5 bases). Trimming took 6 bases from V and 6 from J, leaving 12 bases between them. The CDR3 length is 12 residues. The germline V gene has CDR1 MNHEY and CDR2 SVGAGI. The CDR3 loop reads CASSRGSFEQYF. The CDR3 DNA follows: TGTGCCAGCAGCCGGGGATCTTTCGAGCAGTACTTC.

This rearrangement joins TRBV2 to TRBJ2-2, with 8 nucleotides matching TRBD1. The germline CDR1 and CDR2 sequences are SNHLY and FYNNEI. V lost 8 bases, J lost 4 bases, and 6 bases stayed unmatched. The CDR3 length is 14 residues. The CDR3 region has the DNA TGTGCCAGCGACCGGGACAGGACCACCGGGGAGCTGTTTTTT. Protein: CASDRDRTTGELFF.

The chain is built from TRBV30 and TRBJ2-1; D is perhaps TRBD2 (5 bases). CDR1 is GTSNPN and CDR2 is SVGIG in the germline V gene (reference sequence). This CDR3 contains 14 residues. V was trimmed by 4 bases and J by 3 bases, leaving 13 bases between them. DNA for the CDR3: TGTGCCTGGAACTACCTAGCCCTCTACAATGAGCAGTTCTTC. Protein: CAWNYLALYNEQFF.

The chain has TRBV29-1 and TRBJ2-5; D uncertain. V was shortened by 4 bases and J by 4 bases, with 10 bases between the two germline ends. Per germline, CDR1 SQVTM and CDR2 ANQGSEA. The CDR3 covers 12 residues. CDR3 in DNA: TGCAGCGTTGGCGGTCCGGCAGAGACCCAGTACTTC. It encodes CSVGGPAETQYF.

V usage is TRBV27 and J usage is TRBJ1-5, with 8 bases lining up with TRBD1. After removal of 3 bases from V and 4 bases from J, the junction contained 14 bases not matched to a gene. The CDR3 length is 18 residues. From germline, CDR1 is MNHEY and CDR2 SMNVEV (reference sequence). The CDR3: CASSLLGQGYGSNQPQHF. CDR3 DNA sequence: TGTGCCAGCAGTTTGCTAGGACAGGGTTATGGATCGAATCAGCCCCAGCATTTT.

The chain recombines TRBV4-1 with TRBJ1-4, with TRBD1 matching 8 bases. The CDR3 is made up of 14 amino acids. Trimming took 4 bases from V and 3 from J; bases not matched to a gene: 1. Germline values: CDR1 MGHRA, CDR2 YSYEKL. The CDR3, as DNA: TGCGCCAGCAGCCCACAGGGGGCTAATGAAAAACTGTTTTTT. Amino acids: CASSPQGANEKLFF.

The chain carries TRBV25-1 and TRBJ2-1; no clear D gene. CDR1 MGHDK and CDR2 SYGVNS come from the germline V gene. CDR3 length: 16 amino acids. The V end lost 2 bases, the J end lost 0 bases, and 11 bases lay between the germline ends. The DNA for the CDR3 is TGTGCCAGCAGTGAAGGTGGAGCAACCTCCTACAATGAGCAGTTCTTC. This sequence encodes CASSEGGATSYNEQFF.

This clone was counted a few times. The J gene is TRBJ2-2, the V gene TRBV7-2; 7 bases are a match to TRBD2. The ends lost 5 bases at V and 5 bases at J; junction bases unmatched: 5. Germline CDR1 is SGHTA and CDR2 is FQGNSA. The CDR3 is 14 residues long. The CDR3 DNA is TGTGCCAGCAGCGGGAGGGCCGAAACCGGGGAGCTGTTTTTT. This sequence encodes CASSGRAETGELFF.

The rearrangement joins TRBV30 to TRBJ1-4; 7 bases map to TRBD1. CDR3 size: 14 residues. Unmatched junction bases numbered 8, after V lost 2 bases and J lost 8 bases. Germline CDR1 GTSNPN, CDR2 SVGIG (reference sequence). CDR3 nucleotide sequence: TGTGCCTGGAGTCGCAGGGGGACATTCGAAAAACTGTTTTTT. Amino acid sequence: CAWSRRGTFEKLFF.

In this sample, this clone turned up a few times. J is TRBJ2-5 and V is TRBV29-1; 7 bases align to TRBD2. The CDR3 has 13 residues. The trim removed 3 bases at V and 6 bases at J, leaving 7 bases unmatched. Looked up from germline, CDR1 is SQVTM and CDR2 is ANQGSEA. The DNA of the CDR3 is TGCAGCGTTGATTTATCCGGGAGGAAGACCCAGTACTTC. It yields the protein CSVDLSGRKTQYF.

The J gene is TRBJ2-1, the V gene TRBV4-1; D remains ambiguous. Trimming left V 0 bases short and J 0 bases short, with 12 bases between. Germline CDR1 MGHRA, CDR2 YSYEKL. The CDR3 totals 17 residues. The CDR3 DNA follows: TGCGCCAGCAGCCAAGACGCAGTTCGGCCCTCCTACAATGAGCAGTTCTTC. This translates into CASSQDAVRPSYNEQFF.

This clone was observed a handful of times. CDR3 in amino acids: CASSPQGGGVDTQYF. The CDR3 DNA reads TGTGCCAGCAGCCCCCAAGGGGGAGGGGTAGATACGCAGTATTTT. V usage is TRBV7-2 and J usage is TRBJ2-3, with D possibly matching TRBD2 (7 bases). CDR3 length: 15 residues. Trimming shortened V by 5 bases and J by 5 bases, and 17 bases separated the two germline ends. CDR1 is SGHTA and CDR2 is FQGNSA in the germline V gene.